The 15 T cell receptor beta chains below come from one sample, sequenced in a study of blood T cell repertoires in COVID-19. The method was immunoSEQ multiplex PCR; TCRdb's version includes in-frame clones alone and lacks a portion of them. The data show over 80,000 clones, 91% seen once. The sample taken for sequencing was peripheral blood. These receptors came from a human donor with active COVID-19. The donor label of this sample is uncertain.

The chain links TRBV7-3 to TRBJ2-2, with a possible D match to TRBD2 (5 bases). Germline V gene lookup returns CDR1 SGHTA and CDR2 FQGTGA. The ends were cut back, 1 base at V and 7 bases at J, with 13 bases in the middle. This CDR3 comprises 15 residues. Here the CDR3 DNA reads TGTGCCAGCAGCTTAAGCGGCGGGTCCGGCGGGGAGCTGTTTTTT. Its protein product is CASSLSGGSGGELFF.

DNA of the CDR3: TGTGCCAGCAGTTTGGGACTAGCAGCAGATACGCAGTATTTT. Amino acid sequence: CASSLGLAADTQYF. The rearrangement uses TRBV6-5 and TRBJ2-3, with 9 bases that match TRBD2. The CDR3 sequence is 14 residues long. Germline V lookup: CDR1 MNHEY, CDR2 SVGAGI. V was clipped by 4 bases and J by 4 bases; unmatched bases: 3.

The CDR3 nucleotides are TGTGCCAGCAGTGAAAGTGGTACGCGGGTCACTGAAGCTTTCTTT. It encodes CASSESGTRVTEAFF. The chain joins TRBV25-1 to TRBJ1-1; D unresolved. CDR1 MGHDK and CDR2 SYGVNS come from the germline V gene. CDR3 size: 15 residues. Trimming pared 2 bases from V and 4 bases from J, leaving 14 bases between. Together with reference TRBV25-1 and TRBJ1-1, the CDR3 gives the full variable domain: EADIYQTPRYLVIGTGKKITLECSQTMGHDKMYWYQQDPGMELHLIHYSYGVNSTEKGDLSSESTVSRIRTEHFPLTLESARPSHTSQYLCASSESGTRVTEAFFGQGTRLTVV.

The DNA for the CDR3 is TGCGCCAGCAGCTTGGCTCTAGGCGAGGGCAGGTCGGCGAACTACGAGCAGTACTTC. Its translation is CASSLALGEGRSANYEQYF. The chain has TRBV5-1 and TRBJ2-7, with a tentative D call TRBD2 (5 bases). Germline CDR1 and CDR2: SGHRS and YFSETQ. The CDR3 has 19 residues. V dropped 0 bases and J dropped 3 bases, with 25 bases sitting between them.

V is TRBV5-1 and J is TRBJ2-2; D ambiguous. The CDR3 is made up of 14 amino acids. V was cut by 0 bases and J by 2 bases, with 5 bases left in between. Germline loops: CDR1 SGHRS, CDR2 YFSETQ. The CDR3 DNA sequence: TGCGCCAGCAGCTTGGAGCCTAACACCGGGGAGCTGTTTTTT. Its translation is CASSLEPNTGELFF.

The gene calls are TRBV3-1 (or the pseudogene TRBV3-2) and TRBJ2-5; TRBD1 matches at 9 bases. The CDR3 covers 16 residues. Unmatched junction bases numbered 10, after V lost 3 bases and J lost 5 bases. CDR1 and CDR2 from the germline V gene are LGHDT and YNNKEL (reference sequence). CDR3 sequence reads: CASSQDLTGGSETQYF. The CDR3, as DNA: TGTGCCAGCAGCCAGGACTTAACAGGGGGCAGTGAGACCCAGTACTTC.

The chain uses TRBV27 and TRBJ1-1; D not certain. CDR1 and CDR2 (germline): MNHEY, SMNVEV (reference sequence). This CDR3 spans 15 amino acids. V was pared by 5 bases and J by 4 bases, with 17 bases between. The CDR3: CASSEKADSGTEAFF. In DNA form, the CDR3 reads TGTGCCAGCAGTGAAAAGGCGGATTCCGGCACTGAAGCTTTCTTT.

The chain combines TRBV21-1 with TRBJ1-2; the table assigns TRBD1, which was not confirmed against the DNA. TRBV21-1 represents a pseudogene. This CDR3 has 15 residues. This CDR3 reads CASSKVWDRNYGYTF. CDR3 in DNA: TGTGCCAGCAGCAAAGTGTGGGACAGGAACTATGGCTACACCTTC.

This clone was observed once. V usage is TRBV10-3 and J usage is TRBJ2-3; 9 nucleotides match TRBD1. The CDR3 is made up of 14 amino acids. Germline trimming cut 9 bases from V and 1 base from J; bases unmatched to any gene: 5. Germline CDR1 and CDR2: ENHRY and SYGVKD. CDR3 residues: CAIQTGGGTDTQYF. CDR3 nucleotides: TGTGCCATACAGACAGGGGGTGGCACAGATACGCAGTATTTT.

V usage is TRBV5-5 and J usage is TRBJ1-3, with D possibly matching TRBD1 (5 bases). The germline V and J ends were trimmed by 3 bases and 0 bases, with 10 bases remaining between them. In germline, CDR1 is SGHKS, CDR2 YYEKEE (reference sequence). This CDR3 contains 15 residues. The CDR3 is CASSSDRYSGNTIYF. DNA for the CDR3: TGTGCCAGCAGCTCCGACAGATACTCTGGAAACACCATATATTTT. Using reference TRBV5-5 and TRBJ1-3 for the parts outside the CDR3, the full variable domain is DAGVTQSPTHLIKTRGQQVTLRCSPISGHKSVSWYQQVLGQGPQFIFQYYEKEERGRGNFPDRFSARQFPNYSSELNVNALLLGDSALYLCASSSDRYSGNTIYFGEGSWLTVV.

This CDR3 is CASSNEGGLAYNEQFF. The CDR3 region has the DNA TGTGCCAGCAGCAACGAAGGCGGCCTCGCCTACAATGAGCAGTTCTTC. The chain carries TRBV6-2 or TRBV6-3 and TRBJ2-1; D not certain. Trimming shortened V by 6 bases and J by 2 bases, and 17 bases separated the two germline ends. The CDR3 has 16 residues. CDR1 and CDR2 from the germline V gene are MNHEY and SVGEGT.

This clone was observed a handful of times. The gene calls are TRBV3-1 (or the pseudogene TRBV3-2) and TRBJ1-2, with 7 bases aligning to TRBD1. J lost 3 bases, V lost 4 bases, and 8 bases had no gene match. Germline CDR1 LGHDT, CDR2 YNNKEL (reference sequence). This CDR3 comprises 15 residues. Here the CDR3 DNA reads TGTGCCAGCAGCCCCTTGGACAGGAGGTACTATGGCTACACCTTC. Amino acid sequence: CASSPLDRRYYGYTF.

This chain joins TRBV4-2 and TRBJ2-1; D possibly corresponds to TRBD1 (6 bases). Trimming cost V 1 base and J 7 bases, with 17 bases left between them. In germline, CDR1 is LGHNA, CDR2 YNFKEQ. This CDR3 has 16 amino acids. CDR3 sequence: CASSQVGTRGRNEQFF. CDR3 DNA: TGTGCCAGCAGCCAAGTTGGGACAAGAGGGAGAAATGAGCAGTTCTTC.

The V and J genes are TRBV3-1 (or the pseudogene TRBV3-2) and TRBJ1-2; D call uncertain. Per germline, CDR1 LGHDT and CDR2 YNNKEL (reference sequence). V lost 7 bases and J 0 bases, leaving 15 bases between the germline ends. CDR3 length equals 15 residues. CDR3 amino acids: CASTPGSLPNYGYTF. The DNA of the CDR3 is TGTGCCAGCACCCCGGGTTCTTTACCTAACTATGGCTACACCTTC.

CDR3 DNA: TGTGCCAGCAGTGAATATACAGGGGGCGCGCGAAGAGGAACTGGGGCCAACGTCCTGACTTTC. Residues: CASSEYTGGARRGTGANVLTF. The V call is TRBV2, the J call TRBJ2-6; 9 nucleotides agree with TRBD1. The germline gives CDR1 SNHLY, CDR2 FYNNEI. The CDR3 length is 21 residues. J lost 2 bases, V lost 2 bases, and 16 bases had no gene match.